Described below is a single T cell receptor (beta chain) sequence and its context. This clonotype was found many times. No antigen is known for it. Within one base of it there is no much larger clone, and no base qualities were kept. The sample is drawn from a study of human T cells and chemical hapten exposure (dated by TCRdb to the early 2020s). A note on the overall study: Libraries were pooled for sequencing, and per-sample TCR yields varied mainly because of small differences in library volumes within the pool. Both TCR alpha and TCR beta chains were sequenced from each blood RNA sample. This study followed changes in the peripheral blood TCR repertoire in vivo during primary and secondary sensitization of alopecia patients to the hapten diphenylcyclopropenone (DPC).

Paper-wide results and their limitations: After repeated subsampling, the strength of the expansion versus patch-test correlation and the threshold at which it became significant changed. No change with DPC sensitization was found in the number of TCRs above 1 in 1000 frequency, and no evidence of global repertoire structure alterations was found.

The time point label corresponds to: healthy volunteer bleed at 6 weeks. Total RNA was extracted from unfractionated whole blood that had been collected in Tempus Blood RNA tubes. As TCR sequencing controls, roughly 5 healthy volunteers were used, with blood taken at day 0, 2 weeks and 6 weeks. Receptors were amplified or captured by RACE. Sequenced on a NextSeq 500. During library preparation, unique molecular identifiers were attached to individual cDNA molecules so that TCRs could be counted quantitatively and reproducibly. On the authors' methods: A median of around 100,000 TCRs per sample was observed, with a range of about 20,000 to 700,000. The Decombinator software suite was used to annotate the V, J and CDR3 of the TCR reads. For PS versus PT1 abundance plots, all samples were subsampled to the same number of TCRs (28,000). TCRs were defined as expanded if absent before sensitization and observed at least eight times at the 2-week time point. TCRdb trimmed public reads at Q25 via fastp, called clones via MiXCR and kept in-frame beta chains. Each entry merges the rows of one CDR3 protein and shows their most common DNA and genes. The V and J calls reflect TCRdb's pipeline rather than the authors' work. For this sample there are tens of thousands of distinct CDR3 sequences; about 3.5% appear just once. About 6% of the sample comes from the top ten.

Counted from cysteine to phenylalanine, this CDR3 has 15 amino acids. Left in the record is the CDR3 DNA by itself, 45 bases read in frame from the first base. The V end loses 6 bases and the J end loses 2 bases, and a stretch of 14 bases separates them. Looking up the germline V gene yields CDR1 SNHLY and CDR2 FYNNEI. The rearranged chain carries TRBV2 and TRBJ1-5, with no D gene named confidently. Sequenced sample: whole blood. The sequence came from a human donor in good health. Some clones in this sample may be carry-over from other donors' samples. This receptor has the CDR3 CASRHHSAGNQPQHF. The base sequence is TGTGCCAGCAGGCACCACTCGGCGGGCAATCAGCCCCAGCATTTT.